This TCR beta chain was recorded in a study of control samples from healthy donors and cancer patients. V was pared by 5 bases and J by 0 bases, with 3 bases of the junction left unmatched. The CDR3 runs to 14 residues. Germline V gene data show CDR1 as SQVTM and CDR2 as ANQGSEA. Method: immunoSEQ multiplex PCR; TCRdb's copy keeps in-frame clones and lacks some. The sample lists some 120,000 clones; roughly 92% were seen once. The sequencing sample was made of PBMCs. The chain is built from TRBV29-1 and TRBJ2-2; 7 bases agree with TRBD1. The sequence came from a man at least 80 years old with head and neck cancer. CDR3 sequence reads: CSVSGTANTGELFF. The CDR3 DNA follows: TGCAGCGTTTCCGGGACAGCGAACACCGGGGAGCTGTTTTTT.